The 28 T cell receptor beta chains below all came from one sample that was sequenced in a study of beta chain features in type 1 diabetes. These receptors have no identified antigens. Reverse transcribing all isolated RNA meant expressed TCRB transcripts were sequenced. Clones were read by immunoSEQ multiplex PCR, and TCRdb kept only the in-frame ones, dropping some. The profile shows some 47,000 clones, around 45% of them singletons. General study points: Significant though moderate, a shortening of TCRB CDR3s appeared in all four CD4+ subsets of Type 1 diabetes patients.

Material for sequencing was stem cell memory CD4+ T cells from blood. Receptors were obtained from a man under 40 with type 1 diabetes.

The chain is built from TRBV6-1 and TRBJ2-3, with D unclear. V lost 10 bases and J 6 bases, leaving 8 bases between the germline ends. CDR1 and CDR2 (germline): MNHNS, SASEGT. The CDR3 length is 10 residues. The CDR3 region has the DNA TGTGCCATACAGCCTGATACGCAGTATTTT. Translated: CAIQPDTQYF.

This sequence joins TRBV10-3 and TRBJ2-2; no reliable D call. CDR1 is ENHRY and CDR2 is SYGVKD in the germline V gene. The germline V and J ends were trimmed by 10 bases and 1 base, with 13 bases remaining between them. The CDR3 consists of 14 residues. The DNA for the CDR3 is TGTGCCACCGAACTGGTGAAGAACACCGGGGAGCTGTTTTTT. Protein: CATELVKNTGELFF.

This clone has a handful of counts. This rearrangement joins TRBV19 to TRBJ1-6, with 9 bases fitting TRBD1. The CDR3 sequence is 15 residues long. The germline V gene has CDR1 LNHDA and CDR2 SQIVND (reference sequence). Trimming cost V 7 bases and J 8 bases; bases outside gene matches: 9. CDR3 in DNA: TGTGCCAGTACTCGGGGGACAGGGACGTATTCACCCCTCCACTTT. Protein product: CASTRGTGTYSPLHF.

The chain is built from TRBV5-1 and TRBJ2-2, with 14 bases identical to TRBD2. The germline CDR1 and CDR2 sequences are SGHRS and YFSETQ. Losses at the gene ends were 5 bases for V and 6 bases for J; bases not matched to a gene: 12. The CDR3 is made up of 18 amino acids. The CDR3 DNA reads as TGCGCCAGCAGGCCAGTTGGGACTAGCGGGAGTAACGCCGGGGAGCTGTTTTTT. Translation gives CASRPVGTSGSNAGELFF.

Here the CDR3 reads CASSSQIRDRGDEQFF. CDR3 in DNA: TGTGCCAGCAGTTCGCAAATCCGGGACAGGGGGGATGAGCAGTTCTTC. This sequence joins TRBV11-2 and TRBJ2-1; 11 positions agree with TRBD1. The CDR3 loop spans 16 amino acids. Germline V gives CDR1 SGHAT, CDR2 FQNNGV. Trimming cost V 6 bases and J 8 bases; bases outside gene matches: 12.

This clone was picked up one time. This chain connects TRBV18 to TRBJ1-1; D may be TRBD1 (5 bases). V was clipped by 4 bases and J by 5 bases, with 11 bases between them. Germline V CDR1 and CDR2: KGHSH, LQKENI. CDR3 size: 13 residues. This CDR3 is CASSHEGRTEAFF. The CDR3 DNA follows: TGTGCCAGCTCACACGAGGGGAGGACTGAAGCTTTCTTT. The full variable domain, in which reference TRBV18 and TRBJ1-1 provide the parts outside the CDR3, is NAGVMQNPRHLVRRRGQEARLRCSPMKGHSHVYWYRQLPEEGLKFMVYLQKENIIDESGMPKERFSAEFPKEGPSILRIQQVVRGDSAAYFCASSHEGRTEAFFGQGTRLTVV.

This clone appeared a few times. The chain combines TRBV7-2 with TRBJ2-2; 8 bases are shared with TRBD1. The CDR3 runs to 16 residues. Germline values: CDR1 SGHTA, CDR2 FQGNSA. Losses at the gene ends were 3 bases for V and 5 bases for J; bases not matched to a gene: 8. The CDR3 nucleotides read TGTGCCAGCAGCTTTAGCCAGGGGGCGAGAACCGGGGAGCTGTTTTTT. It specifies CASSFSQGARTGELFF.

The chain employs TRBV5-4 and TRBJ2-3; TRBD1 agrees at 8 bases. Germline-derived CDR1 and CDR2 are SGHNT and YYREEE (reference sequence). CDR3 length: 15 amino acids. Trimming took 2 bases from V and 0 from J; bases not matched to a gene: 2. CDR3 region: CASSLTGGSTDTQYF. Written as DNA, the CDR3 is TGTGCCAGCAGCTTAACAGGGGGAAGCACAGATACGCAGTATTTT.

The J gene is TRBJ1-1, the V gene TRBV9; no clear D gene. Germline CDR1 SGDLS, CDR2 YYNGEE. Trimming shortened V by 3 bases and J by 2 bases, and 8 bases separated the two germline ends. The CDR3 runs to 13 residues. This chain's CDR3 is CASSARLNTEAFF. The DNA of the CDR3 is TGTGCCAGCAGCGCCCGACTAAACACTGAAGCTTTCTTT.

This clone was seen just once. This chain joins TRBV7-8 and TRBJ1-5; perhaps TRBD1 as D (6 bases). Germline V gene sequence: CDR1 SGHVS, CDR2 FQNEAQ. Deletions cut 1 base from V and 4 bases from J, with 8 bases between. CDR3 length equals 14 residues. The CDR3 protein is CASSLGTANQPQHF. The DNA of the CDR3 is TGTGCCAGCAGCTTAGGGACAGCGAATCAGCCCCAGCATTTT.

The rearrangement uses TRBV5-1 and TRBJ2-2, with 9 bases fitting TRBD1. The CDR3 runs to 18 residues. Trimming cost V 0 bases and J 1 base; bases outside gene matches: 7. Germline CDR1 reads SGHRS; CDR2 reads YFSETQ. For the CDR3, the DNA is TGCGCCAGCAGCTTGGCTAGGCGGACAGGGGTGAACACCGGGGAGCTGTTTTTT. The encoded protein is CASSLARRTGVNTGELFF.

The J gene is TRBJ1-1, the V gene TRBV5-1; D unresolved. The germline V gene encodes CDR1 SGHRS and CDR2 YFSETQ. The CDR3 contains 16 residues. Deletions cut 5 bases from V and 1 base from J, with 18 bases between. Written as DNA, the CDR3 is TGCGCCAGCAGGGCACGGTGGGCTATGGGGAACACTGAAGCTTTCTTT. This gives the protein CASRARWAMGNTEAFF.

V gene TRBV28 combines with J gene TRBJ2-2, with D perhaps TRBD2 (5 bases). The ends were cut back, 6 bases at V and 6 bases at J, with 8 bases in the middle. The length of the CDR3 is 12 residues. Germline CDR1 and CDR2: MDHEN and SYDVKM. The DNA for the CDR3 is TGTGCCAGCAGGAGGGTGTCCGGGGAGCTGTTTTTT. Protein sequence: CASRRVSGELFF.

The V and J genes are TRBV28 and TRBJ1-2; TRBD1 matches at 7 bases. V trimming: 6 bases; J trimming: 7 bases; junction bases outside the gene matches: 5. Germline V gene lookup returns CDR1 MDHEN and CDR2 SYDVKM. The CDR3 contains 12 residues. CDR3 loop: CASRGGLSGYTF. The CDR3 coding sequence is TGTGCCAGCAGAGGGGGCTTGAGTGGCTACACCTTC.

CDR3 in amino acids: CASSETSGRYNEQFF. CDR3 coding DNA: TGTGCCAGCAGTGAGACTAGCGGAAGATACAATGAGCAGTTCTTC. This chain connects TRBV25-1 to TRBJ2-1; 9 positions agree with TRBD2. The CDR3 is 15 amino acids. The J segment lost 4 bases and the V segment lost 3 bases, leaving 4 bases of the junction unmatched. Germline loops: CDR1 MGHDK, CDR2 SYGVNS.

The sample holds a few counts of this clone. The chain recombines TRBV19 with TRBJ2-2; 7 nucleotides line up with TRBD1. CDR3 size: 20 residues. Trimming at V came to 9 bases and at J to 0 bases, leaving 22 bases not matched to a gene. Per the germline V gene, CDR1 is LNHDA and CDR2 is SQIVND (reference sequence). Here the CDR3 reads CASRGDKTGTRGSNTGELFF. CDR3 nucleotides: TGTGCCAGCCGGGGTGATAAGACAGGGACCCGCGGGTCGAACACCGGGGAGCTGTTTTTT.

This clone appeared a few times. This chain links TRBV4-2 with TRBJ2-1; 9 bases line up with TRBD2. The CDR3 loop spans 16 amino acids. Germline V CDR1 and CDR2: LGHNA, YNFKEQ. The V and J ends lost 0 bases and 10 bases, in that order; junction bases with no gene match: 10. CDR3 loop: CASSQELAGGLREQFF. The CDR3 DNA is TGTGCCAGCAGCCAAGAGTTGGCGGGAGGGCTAAGGGAGCAGTTCTTC.

V gene TRBV5-1 combines with J gene TRBJ2-7; TRBD2 matches at 8 bases. Germline loops: CDR1 SGHRS, CDR2 YFSETQ. J gave up 6 bases and V 2 bases, and 1 base lay outside the gene matches. This CDR3 is 12 amino acids long. For the CDR3, the DNA is TGCGCCAGCAGCTTACGGGGGGGCGAGCAGTACTTC. Its protein is CASSLRGGEQYF.

In its sample, this clone was seen a few times. This chain connects TRBV18 to TRBJ2-1, with D perhaps TRBD1 (6 bases). CDR1 is KGHSH, CDR2 LQKENI, per germline. V was trimmed by 6 bases and J by 7 bases, leaving 10 bases between them. The length of the CDR3 is 12 residues. CDR3 sequence: CASSPTGNEQFF. The CDR3 DNA reads TGTGCCAGCTCTCCAACAGGGAATGAGCAGTTCTTC.

The chain has TRBV7-2 and TRBJ1-1; no reliable D call. Trimming left V 2 bases short and J 1 base short, with 8 bases between. CDR1 is SGHTA, CDR2 FQGNSA, per germline. The CDR3 runs to 14 residues. CDR3: CASSLSFGNTEAFF. Here the CDR3 DNA reads TGTGCCAGCAGCTTATCTTTCGGGAACACTGAAGCTTTCTTT.

This clone was counted a few times. V and J are TRBV11-2 and TRBJ2-3; 16 bases line up with TRBD2. With 6 bases clipped from V and 3 bases from J, the junction kept 6 bases outside the gene matches. The germline gives CDR1 SGHAT, CDR2 FQNNGV. This CDR3 contains 17 residues. In DNA, the CDR3 is TGTGCCAGCAGGGGACTAGCGGGAGGGCCGAGAACAGATACGCAGTATTTT. Translated, it gives CASRGLAGGPRTDTQYF.

This clone was seen only a few times. The rearrangement uses TRBV2 and TRBJ2-7, with D possibly matching TRBD2 (5 bases). The germline V gene has CDR1 SNHLY and CDR2 FYNNEI. Trimming pared 6 bases from V and 6 bases from J, leaving 9 bases between. This CDR3 region has 11 residues. The CDR3 loop is CASSGGSEQYF. DNA for the CDR3: TGTGCCAGCAGCGGAGGTAGCGAGCAGTACTTC. The full variable domain, in which reference TRBV2 and TRBJ2-7 provide the parts outside the CDR3, is EPEVTQTPSHQVTQMGQEVILRCVPISNHLYFYWYRQILGQKVEFLVSFYNNEISEKSEIFDDQFSVERPDGSNFTLKIRSTKLEDSAMYFCASSGGSEQYFGPGTRLTVT.

The J gene is TRBJ1-5, the V gene TRBV7-2; TRBD1 aligns across 8 bases. After removal of 5 bases from V and 6 bases from J, the junction contained 6 bases not matched to a gene. Germline V gives CDR1 SGHTA, CDR2 FQGNSA. The CDR3 is 14 residues long. The CDR3 spells CASSPGQGFQPQHF. The DNA of the CDR3 is TGTGCCAGCAGCCCTGGACAGGGTTTTCAGCCCCAGCATTTT.

This chain links TRBV6-5 with TRBJ2-2; no firm D call. CDR1 and CDR2 from the germline V gene are MNHEY and SVGAGI. CDR3 length: 13 residues. V was trimmed by 8 bases and J by 2 bases, leaving 9 bases between them. In DNA, the CDR3 is TGTGCCAGCCGTGGCGGAAACACCGGGGAGCTGTTTTTT. Translated: CASRGGNTGELFF.

This chain joins TRBV6-1 and TRBJ2-1; a weak D match, TRBD1 (6 bases). The germline V gene encodes CDR1 MNHNS and CDR2 SASEGT. V dropped 6 bases and J dropped 0 bases, with 12 bases sitting between them. This CDR3 region has 15 residues. The CDR3 spells CASSTGITSYNEQFF. The DNA of the CDR3 is TGTGCCAGCAGCACAGGGATCACCTCCTACAATGAGCAGTTCTTC.

This clone occurred once. The chain couples TRBV6-6 to TRBJ1-1; D may be TRBD1 (5 bases). Germline CDR1 MNHNY, CDR2 SVGAGI (reference sequence). Trimming took off 2 bases at V and 4 bases at J, with 5 bases between the two ends. This CDR3 comprises 12 residues. The CDR3 DNA sequence: TGTGCCAGCAGTTACGGGGCCACTGAAGCTTTCTTT. It codes for CASSYGATEAFF.

This clone has only a few counts. This chain uses TRBV7-8 with TRBJ1-5; 7 nucleotides line up with TRBD1. The length of the CDR3 is 16 residues. Germline CDR1 is SGHVS and CDR2 is FQNEAQ. Losses at the gene ends were 4 bases for V and 4 bases for J; bases not matched to a gene: 10. The chain's CDR3 is CASSSLRQGRNQPQHF. The CDR3, as DNA: TGTGCCAGCAGCTCCTTACGACAGGGACGTAATCAGCCCCAGCATTTT.

In its sample, this clone was seen a few times. CDR3 DNA sequence: TGTGCCAGCAGGGGGGGAGGCTACACCTTC. Its translation is CASRGGGYTF. This chain connects TRBV28 to TRBJ1-2, with D perhaps TRBD1 (5 bases). CDR1 is MDHEN and CDR2 is SYDVKM in the germline V gene. The ends were cut back, 6 bases at V and 8 bases at J, with 7 bases in the middle. The CDR3 is 10 residues long.